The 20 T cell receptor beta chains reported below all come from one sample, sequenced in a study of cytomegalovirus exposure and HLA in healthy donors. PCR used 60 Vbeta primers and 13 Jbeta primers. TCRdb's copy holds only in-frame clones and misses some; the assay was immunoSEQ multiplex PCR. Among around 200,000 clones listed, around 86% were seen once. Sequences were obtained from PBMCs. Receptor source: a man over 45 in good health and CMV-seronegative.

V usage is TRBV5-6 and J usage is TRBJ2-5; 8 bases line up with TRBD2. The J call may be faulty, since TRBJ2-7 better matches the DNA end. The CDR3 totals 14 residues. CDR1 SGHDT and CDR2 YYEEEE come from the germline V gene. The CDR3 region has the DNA TGTGCCAGCAGCGGGAGCGGGAGTTCCGACGAGCAGTACTTC. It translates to CASSGSGSSDEQYF.

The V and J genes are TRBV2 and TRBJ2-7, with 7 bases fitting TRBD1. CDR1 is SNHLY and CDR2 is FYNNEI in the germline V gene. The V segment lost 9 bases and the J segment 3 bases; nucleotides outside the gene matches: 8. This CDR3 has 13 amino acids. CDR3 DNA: TGTGCCAGTTCGACAGGGCTTGGCTACGAGCAGTACTTC. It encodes CASSTGLGYEQYF.

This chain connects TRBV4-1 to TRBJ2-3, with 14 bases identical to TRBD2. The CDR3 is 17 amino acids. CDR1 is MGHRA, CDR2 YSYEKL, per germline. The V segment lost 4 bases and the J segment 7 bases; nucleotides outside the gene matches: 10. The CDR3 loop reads CASSPGTSGGQTYTQYF. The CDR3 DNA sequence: TGCGCCAGCAGCCCCGGGACTAGCGGGGGCCAGACATATACGCAGTATTTT.

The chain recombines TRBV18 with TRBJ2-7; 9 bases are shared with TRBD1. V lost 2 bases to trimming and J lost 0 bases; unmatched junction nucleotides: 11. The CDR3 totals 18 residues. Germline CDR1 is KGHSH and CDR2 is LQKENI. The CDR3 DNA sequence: TGTGCCAGCTCACCATCGAGAGGTGGACAGGGGTACTCCTACGAGCAGTACTTC. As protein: CASSPSRGGQGYSYEQYF.

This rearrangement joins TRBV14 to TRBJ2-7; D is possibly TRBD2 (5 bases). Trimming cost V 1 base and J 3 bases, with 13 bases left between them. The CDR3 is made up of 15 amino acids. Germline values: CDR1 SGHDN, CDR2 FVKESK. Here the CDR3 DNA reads TGTGCCAGCAGCCAAGTAGGAGGTAGACTCTACGAGCAGTACTTC. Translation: CASSQVGGRLYEQYF.

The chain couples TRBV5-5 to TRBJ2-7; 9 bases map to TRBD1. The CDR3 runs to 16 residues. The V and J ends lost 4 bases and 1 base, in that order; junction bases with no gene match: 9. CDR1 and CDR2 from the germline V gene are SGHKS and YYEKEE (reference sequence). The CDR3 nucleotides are TGTGCCAGCAGCCTGCGGACCGGGACAGGGTCCTACGAGCAGTACTTC. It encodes CASSLRTGTGSYEQYF.

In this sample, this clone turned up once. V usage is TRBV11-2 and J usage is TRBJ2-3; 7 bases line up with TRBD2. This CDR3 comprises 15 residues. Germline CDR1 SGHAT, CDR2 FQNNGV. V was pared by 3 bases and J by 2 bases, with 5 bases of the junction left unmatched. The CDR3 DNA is TGTGCCAGCAGCTTTTCAACTAGCGACACAGATACGCAGTATTTT. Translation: CASSFSTSDTDTQYF.

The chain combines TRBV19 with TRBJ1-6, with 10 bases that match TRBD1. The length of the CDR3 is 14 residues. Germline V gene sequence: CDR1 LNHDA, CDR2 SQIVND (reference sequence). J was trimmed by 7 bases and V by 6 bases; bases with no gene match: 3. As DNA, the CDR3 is TGTGCCAGTAGGTTGGGACAGGGGAATTCACCCCTCCACTTT. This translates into CASRLGQGNSPLHF.

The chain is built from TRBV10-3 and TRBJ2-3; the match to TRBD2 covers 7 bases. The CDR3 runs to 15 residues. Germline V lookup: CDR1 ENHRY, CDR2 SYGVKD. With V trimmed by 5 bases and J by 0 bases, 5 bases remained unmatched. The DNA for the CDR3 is TGTGCCATCAGTCCGGGGAGGGCCAGCACAGATACGCAGTATTTT. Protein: CAISPGRASTDTQYF.

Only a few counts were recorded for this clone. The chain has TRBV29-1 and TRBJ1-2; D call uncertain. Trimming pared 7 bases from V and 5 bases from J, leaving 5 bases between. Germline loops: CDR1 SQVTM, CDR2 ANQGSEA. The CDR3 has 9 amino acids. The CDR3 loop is CSAGYGYTF. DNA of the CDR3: TGCAGCGCCGGTTATGGCTACACCTTC. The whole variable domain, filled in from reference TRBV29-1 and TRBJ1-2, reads SAVISQKPSRDICQRGTSLTIQCQVDSQVTMMFWYRQQPGQSLTLIATANQGSEATYESGFVIDKFPISRPNLTFSTLTVSNMSPEDSSIYLCSAGYGYTFGSGTRLTVV.

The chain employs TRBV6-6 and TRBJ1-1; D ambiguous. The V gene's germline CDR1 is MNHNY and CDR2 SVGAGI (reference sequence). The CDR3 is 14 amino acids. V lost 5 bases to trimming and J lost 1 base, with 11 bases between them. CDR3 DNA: TGTGCCAGCAGTGGGCTGACACCGAACACTGAAGCTTTCTTT. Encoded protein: CASSGLTPNTEAFF.

CDR3 residues: CSHARTSGRISYNEQFF. The DNA for the CDR3 is TGCAGCCATGCACGGACTAGCGGGAGAATTTCCTACAATGAGCAGTTCTTC. The chain has TRBV29-1 and TRBJ2-1; 13 nucleotides line up with TRBD2. V was pared by 8 bases and J by 1 base, with 11 bases of the junction left unmatched. Germline lookup yields CDR1 SQVTM and CDR2 ANQGSEA. This CDR3 comprises 17 residues.

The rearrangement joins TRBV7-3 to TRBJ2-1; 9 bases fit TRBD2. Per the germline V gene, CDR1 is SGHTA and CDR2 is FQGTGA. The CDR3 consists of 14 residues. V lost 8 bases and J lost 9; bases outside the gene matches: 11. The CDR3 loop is CASGPSGIDAEQFF. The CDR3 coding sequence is TGTGCCAGCGGGCCTAGCGGGATCGATGCTGAGCAGTTCTTC.

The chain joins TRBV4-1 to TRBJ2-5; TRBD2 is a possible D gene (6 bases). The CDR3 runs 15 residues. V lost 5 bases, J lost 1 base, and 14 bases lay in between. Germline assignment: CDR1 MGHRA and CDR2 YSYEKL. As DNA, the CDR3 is TGCGCCAGCAGCACTAAGCTAGCGTTCCAAGAGACCCAGTACTTC. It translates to CASSTKLAFQETQYF.

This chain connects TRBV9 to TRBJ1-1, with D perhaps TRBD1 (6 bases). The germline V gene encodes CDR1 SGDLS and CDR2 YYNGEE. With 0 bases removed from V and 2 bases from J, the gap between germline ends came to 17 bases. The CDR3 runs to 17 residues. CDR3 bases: TGTGCCAGCAGCGTAGGGGCGTTGGGCAGGGGTAACACTGAAGCTTTCTTT. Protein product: CASSVGALGRGNTEAFF.

The CDR3 loop reads CASSPLGLAGGSEQYF. CDR3 coding DNA: TGTGCCAGCTCACCTCTAGGACTAGCGGGGGGGAGCGAGCAGTACTTC. V is TRBV18 and J is TRBJ2-7, with 15 bases that match TRBD2. The length of the CDR3 is 16 residues. The ends lost 3 bases at V and 6 bases at J; junction bases unmatched: 6. Germline CDR1 reads KGHSH; CDR2 reads LQKENI.

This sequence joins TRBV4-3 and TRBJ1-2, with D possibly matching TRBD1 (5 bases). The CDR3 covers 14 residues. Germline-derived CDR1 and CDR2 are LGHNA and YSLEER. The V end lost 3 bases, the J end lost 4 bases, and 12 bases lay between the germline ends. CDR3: CASSQDTGAYGYTF. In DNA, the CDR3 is TGCGCCAGCAGCCAGGACACGGGCGCCTATGGCTACACCTTC.

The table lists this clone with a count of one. CDR3 coding DNA: TGTGCCAGCAGGGGGGCCTCCAGGGGCCTGACTGGAGAGACCCAGTACTTC. The encoded protein is CASRGASRGLTGETQYF. The chain has TRBV2 and TRBJ2-5, with D possibly being TRBD1 (6 bases). The germline V gene encodes CDR1 SNHLY and CDR2 FYNNEI. Trimming took off 6 bases at V and 4 bases at J, with 24 bases between the two ends. This CDR3 comprises 17 residues.

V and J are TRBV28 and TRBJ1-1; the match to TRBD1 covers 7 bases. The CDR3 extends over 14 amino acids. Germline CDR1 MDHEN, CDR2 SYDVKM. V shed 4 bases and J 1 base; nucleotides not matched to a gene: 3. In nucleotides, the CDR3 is TGTGCCAGCAGTTGGGGACAGAAGAACACTGAAGCTTTCTTT. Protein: CASSWGQKNTEAFF.

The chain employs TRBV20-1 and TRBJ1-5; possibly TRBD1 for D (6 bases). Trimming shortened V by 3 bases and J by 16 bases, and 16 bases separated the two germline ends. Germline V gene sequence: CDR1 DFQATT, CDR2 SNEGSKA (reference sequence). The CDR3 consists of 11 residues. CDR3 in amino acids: CSASGAQGLHF. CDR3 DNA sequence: TGCAGTGCTAGTGGTGCACAGGGTTTACATTTT.